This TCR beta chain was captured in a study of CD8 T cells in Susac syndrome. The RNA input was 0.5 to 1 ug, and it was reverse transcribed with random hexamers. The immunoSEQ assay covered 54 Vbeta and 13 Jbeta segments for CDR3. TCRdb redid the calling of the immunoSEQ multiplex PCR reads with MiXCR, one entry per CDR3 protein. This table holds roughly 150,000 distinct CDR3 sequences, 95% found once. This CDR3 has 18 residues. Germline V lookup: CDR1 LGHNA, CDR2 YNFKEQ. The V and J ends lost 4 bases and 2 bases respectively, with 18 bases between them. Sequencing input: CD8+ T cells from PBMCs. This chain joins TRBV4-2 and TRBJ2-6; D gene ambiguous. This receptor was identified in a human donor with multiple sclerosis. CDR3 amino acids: CASSRPASDNTGANVLTF. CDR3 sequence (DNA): TGTGCCAGCAGCCGACCTGCCAGCGACAACACTGGGGCCAACGTCCTGACTTTC.